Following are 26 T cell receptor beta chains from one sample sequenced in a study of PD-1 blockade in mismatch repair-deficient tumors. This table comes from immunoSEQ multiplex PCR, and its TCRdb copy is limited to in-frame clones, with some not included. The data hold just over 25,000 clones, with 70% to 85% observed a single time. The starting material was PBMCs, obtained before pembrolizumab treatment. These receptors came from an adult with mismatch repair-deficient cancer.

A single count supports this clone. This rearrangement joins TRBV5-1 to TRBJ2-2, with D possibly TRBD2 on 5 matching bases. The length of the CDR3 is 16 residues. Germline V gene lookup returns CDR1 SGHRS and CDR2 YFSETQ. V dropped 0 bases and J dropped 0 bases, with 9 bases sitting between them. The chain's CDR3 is CASSLVGGSNTGELFF. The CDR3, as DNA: TGCGCCAGCAGCTTGGTGGGCGGGTCGAACACCGGGGAGCTGTTTTTT.

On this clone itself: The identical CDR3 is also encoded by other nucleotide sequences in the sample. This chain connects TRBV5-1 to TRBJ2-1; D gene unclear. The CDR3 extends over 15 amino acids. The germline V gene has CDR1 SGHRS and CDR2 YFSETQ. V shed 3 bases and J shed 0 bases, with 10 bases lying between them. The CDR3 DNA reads TGCGCCAGCAGCTCCTCTGGGCTCTCCTACAATGAGCAGTTCTTC. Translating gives CASSSSGLSYNEQFF.

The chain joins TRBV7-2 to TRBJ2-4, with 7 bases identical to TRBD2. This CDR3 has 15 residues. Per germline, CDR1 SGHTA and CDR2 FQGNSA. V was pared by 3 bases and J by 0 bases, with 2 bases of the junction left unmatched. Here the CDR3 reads CASSFLAVAKNIQYF. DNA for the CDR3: TGTGCCAGCAGCTTTCTAGCGGTAGCCAAAAACATTCAGTACTTC. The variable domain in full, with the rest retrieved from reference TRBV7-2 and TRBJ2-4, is GAGVSQSPSNKVTEKGKDVELRCDPISGHTALYWYRQSLGQGLEFLIYFQGNSAPDKSGLPSDRFSAERTGGSVSTLTIQRTQQEDSAVYLCASSFLAVAKNIQYFGAGTRLSVL.

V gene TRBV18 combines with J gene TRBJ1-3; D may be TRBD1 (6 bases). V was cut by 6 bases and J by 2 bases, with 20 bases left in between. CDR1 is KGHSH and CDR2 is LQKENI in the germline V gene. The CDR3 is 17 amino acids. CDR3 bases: TGTGCCAGCTCTCCAAAGGGGGTACAGGCCGCTGGAAACACCATATATTTT. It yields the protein CASSPKGVQAAGNTIYF.

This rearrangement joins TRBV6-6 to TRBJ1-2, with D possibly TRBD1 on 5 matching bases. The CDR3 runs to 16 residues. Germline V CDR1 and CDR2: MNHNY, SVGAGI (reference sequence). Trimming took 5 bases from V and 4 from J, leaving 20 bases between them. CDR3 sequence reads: CASSAPDTPLLYGYTF. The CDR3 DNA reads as TGTGCCAGCAGTGCCCCGGACACCCCACTCCTCTATGGCTACACCTTC.

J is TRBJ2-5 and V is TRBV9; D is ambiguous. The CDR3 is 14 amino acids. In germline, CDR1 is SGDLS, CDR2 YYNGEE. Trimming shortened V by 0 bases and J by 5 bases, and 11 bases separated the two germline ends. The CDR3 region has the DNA TGTGCCAGCAGCGTAGCAGCTAGTTGGGAGACCCAGTACTTC. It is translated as CASSVAASWETQYF.

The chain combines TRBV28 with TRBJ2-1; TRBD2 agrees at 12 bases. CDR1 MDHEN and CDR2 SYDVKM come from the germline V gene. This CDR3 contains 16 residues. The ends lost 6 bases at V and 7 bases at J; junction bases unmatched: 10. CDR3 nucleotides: TGTGCCAGCAGACATGCTCTAGCGGGAGGGGGGAATGAGCAGTTCTTC. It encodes CASRHALAGGGNEQFF.

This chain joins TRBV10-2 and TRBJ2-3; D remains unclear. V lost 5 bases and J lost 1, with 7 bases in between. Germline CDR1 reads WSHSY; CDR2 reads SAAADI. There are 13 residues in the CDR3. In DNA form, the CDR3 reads TGCGCCAGCAGTCCCTATGGCACAGATACGCAGTATTTT. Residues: CASSPYGTDTQYF.

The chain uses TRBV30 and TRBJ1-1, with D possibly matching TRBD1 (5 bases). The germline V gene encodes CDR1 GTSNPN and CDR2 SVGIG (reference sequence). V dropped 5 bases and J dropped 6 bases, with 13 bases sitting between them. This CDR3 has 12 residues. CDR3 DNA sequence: TGTGCCTGGGCGGGAGGGGCGCCTGAAGCTTTCTTT. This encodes CAWAGGAPEAFF. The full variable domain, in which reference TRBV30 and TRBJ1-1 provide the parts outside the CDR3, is SQTIHQWPATLVQPVGSPLSLECTVEGTSNPNLYWYRQAAGRGLQLLFYSVGIGQISSEVPQNLSASRPQDRQFILSSKKLLLSDSGFYLCAWAGGAPEAFFGQGTRLTVV.

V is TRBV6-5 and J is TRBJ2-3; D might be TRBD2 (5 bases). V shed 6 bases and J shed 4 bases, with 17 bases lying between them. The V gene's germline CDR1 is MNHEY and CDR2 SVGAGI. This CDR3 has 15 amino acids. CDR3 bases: TGTGCCAGCAGCTTCGAGCGAGGGAACCCAGATACGCAGTATTTT. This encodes CASSFERGNPDTQYF.

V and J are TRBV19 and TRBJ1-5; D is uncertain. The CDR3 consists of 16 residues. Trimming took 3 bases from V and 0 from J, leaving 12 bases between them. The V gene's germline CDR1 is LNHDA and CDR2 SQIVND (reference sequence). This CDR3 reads CASSISGRHSNQPQHF. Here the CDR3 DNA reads TGTGCCAGTAGTATCAGCGGCAGACATAGCAATCAGCCCCAGCATTTT.

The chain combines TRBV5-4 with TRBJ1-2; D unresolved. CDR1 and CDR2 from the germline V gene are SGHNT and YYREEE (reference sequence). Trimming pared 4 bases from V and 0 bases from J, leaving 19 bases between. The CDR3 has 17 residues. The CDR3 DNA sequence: TGTGCCAGCAGCCCTGGACTAAGGACGGCGTCTAACTATGGCTACACCTTC. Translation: CASSPGLRTASNYGYTF.

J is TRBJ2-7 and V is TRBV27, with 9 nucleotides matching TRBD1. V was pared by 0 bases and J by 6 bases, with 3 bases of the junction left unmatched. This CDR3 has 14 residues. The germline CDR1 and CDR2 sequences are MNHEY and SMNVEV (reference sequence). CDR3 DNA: TGTGCCAGCAGTTTATCGGGGACAGGGCTCGAGCAGTACTTC. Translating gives CASSLSGTGLEQYF.

The CDR3 bases are TGTGCCAGCAGCTTAAGTAGTCTCGGGAGGGTAGAGACCCAGTACTTC. Its protein product is CASSLSSLGRVETQYF. The chain links TRBV5-4 to TRBJ2-5, with 8 bases lining up with TRBD2. With 2 bases clipped from V and 4 bases from J, the junction kept 10 bases outside the gene matches. The CDR3 has 16 amino acids. Germline CDR1 and CDR2: SGHNT and YYREEE (reference sequence).

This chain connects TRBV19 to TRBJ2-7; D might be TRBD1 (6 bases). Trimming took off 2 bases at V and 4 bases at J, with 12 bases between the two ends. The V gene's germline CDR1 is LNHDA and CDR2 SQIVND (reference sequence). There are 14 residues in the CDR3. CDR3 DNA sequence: TGTGCCAGTAGTATAAAGGGGGACGGGTACGAGCAGTACTTC. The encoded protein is CASSIKGDGYEQYF.

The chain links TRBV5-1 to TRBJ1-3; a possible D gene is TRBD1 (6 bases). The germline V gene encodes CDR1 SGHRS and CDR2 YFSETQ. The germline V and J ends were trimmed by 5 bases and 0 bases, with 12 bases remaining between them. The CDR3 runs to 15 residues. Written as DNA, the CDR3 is TGCGCCAGCAGGGACAGTTTTTTCTCTGGAAACACCATATATTTT. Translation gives CASRDSFFSGNTIYF. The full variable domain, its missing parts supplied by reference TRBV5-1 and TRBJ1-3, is KAGVTQTPRYLIKTRGQQVTLSCSPISGHRSVSWYQQTPGQGLQFLFEYFSETQRNKGNFPGRFSGRQFSNSRSEMNVSTLELGDSALYLCASRDSFFSGNTIYFGEGSWLTVV.

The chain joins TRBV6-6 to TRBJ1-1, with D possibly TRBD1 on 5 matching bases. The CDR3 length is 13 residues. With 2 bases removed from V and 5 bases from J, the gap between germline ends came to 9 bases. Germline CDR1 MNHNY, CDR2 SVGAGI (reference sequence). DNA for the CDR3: TGTGCCAGCAGTTACGACAGTCGGACTGAAGCTTTCTTT. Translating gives CASSYDSRTEAFF.

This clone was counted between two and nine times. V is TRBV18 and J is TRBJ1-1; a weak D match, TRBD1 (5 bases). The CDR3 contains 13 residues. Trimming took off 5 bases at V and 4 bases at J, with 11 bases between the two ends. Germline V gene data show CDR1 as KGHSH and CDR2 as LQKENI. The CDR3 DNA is TGTGCCAGCTCATCAAACACAGGCACTGAAGCTTTCTTT. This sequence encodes CASSSNTGTEAFF.

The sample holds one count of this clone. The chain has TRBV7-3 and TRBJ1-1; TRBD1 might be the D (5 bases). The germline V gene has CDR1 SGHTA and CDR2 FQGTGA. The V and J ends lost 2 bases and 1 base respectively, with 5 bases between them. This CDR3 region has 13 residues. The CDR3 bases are TGTGCCAGCAGCTTAGGACAGAACACTGAAGCTTTCTTT. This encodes CASSLGQNTEAFF. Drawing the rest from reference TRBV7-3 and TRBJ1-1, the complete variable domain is GAGVSQTPSNKVTEKGKYVELRCDPISGHTALYWYRQSLGQGPEFLIYFQGTGAADDSGLPNDRFFAVRPEGSVSTLKIQRTERGDSAVYLCASSLGQNTEAFFGQGTRLTVV.

The DNA for the CDR3 is TGTGCCAGCGCCAGGACTAGCGGGAGTCCAGATACGCAGTATTTT. Translation: CASARTSGSPDTQYF. V usage is TRBV2 and J usage is TRBJ2-3; TRBD2 aligns across 13 bases. CDR3 length: 15 residues. V dropped 8 bases and J dropped 4; count of bases not matched to a gene: 6. The germline V gene encodes CDR1 SNHLY and CDR2 FYNNEI.

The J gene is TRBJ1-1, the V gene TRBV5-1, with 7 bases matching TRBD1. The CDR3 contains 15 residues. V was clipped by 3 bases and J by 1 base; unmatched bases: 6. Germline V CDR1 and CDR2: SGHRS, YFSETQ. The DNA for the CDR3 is TGCGCCAGCAGCTACACAGGGGCGGGGAACACTGAAGCTTTCTTT. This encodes CASSYTGAGNTEAFF.

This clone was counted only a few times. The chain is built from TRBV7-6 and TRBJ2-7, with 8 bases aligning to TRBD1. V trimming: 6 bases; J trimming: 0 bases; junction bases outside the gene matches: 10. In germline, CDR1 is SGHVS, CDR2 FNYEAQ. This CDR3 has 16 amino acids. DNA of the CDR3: TGTGCCAGCAGACTAACACCGGGACAGGACTCCTACGAGCAGTACTTC. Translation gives CASRLTPGQDSYEQYF.

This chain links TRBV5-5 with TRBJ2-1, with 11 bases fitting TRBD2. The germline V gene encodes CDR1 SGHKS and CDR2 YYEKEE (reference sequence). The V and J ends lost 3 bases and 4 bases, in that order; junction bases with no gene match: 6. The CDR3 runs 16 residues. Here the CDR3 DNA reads TGTGCCAGCAGCTCAGGACTAGCGGGCCAATACAATGAGCAGTTCTTC. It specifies CASSSGLAGQYNEQFF.

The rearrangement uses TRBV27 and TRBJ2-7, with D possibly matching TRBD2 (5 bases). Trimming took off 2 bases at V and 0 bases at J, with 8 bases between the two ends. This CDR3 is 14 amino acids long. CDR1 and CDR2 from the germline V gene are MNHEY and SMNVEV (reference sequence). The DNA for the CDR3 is TGTGCCAGCAGTTTACTCGGGAACTCCTACGAGCAGTACTTC. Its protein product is CASSLLGNSYEQYF.

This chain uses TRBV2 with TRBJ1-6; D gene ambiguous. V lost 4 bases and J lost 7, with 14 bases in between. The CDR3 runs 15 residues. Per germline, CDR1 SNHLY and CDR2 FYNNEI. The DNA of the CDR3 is TGTGCCAGCAGTGTCTCAGACCCGGGGAATTCACCCCTCCACTTT. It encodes CASSVSDPGNSPLHF.

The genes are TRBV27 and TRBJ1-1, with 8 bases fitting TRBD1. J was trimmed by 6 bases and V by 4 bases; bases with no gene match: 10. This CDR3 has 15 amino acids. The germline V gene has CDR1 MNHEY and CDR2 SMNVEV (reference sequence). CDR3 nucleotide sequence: TGTGCCAGCAGTTACACCCCAGGGGGCAGCGCTGAAGCTTTCTTT. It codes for CASSYTPGGSAEAFF.